The present TCR beta chain was sequenced within a study of HIV-infected children after antiretroviral therapy interruption (dated by TCRdb to about 2019). In terms of the full investigation: Eight children were included: four on planned treatment interruption and four on continuous treatment, all with CD4+ count above 500 and viral load below 50 copies/ml. The interruption group had a median age of 9.5 years, and the continuous treatment group had a median age of roughly 8 years. Recorded exposure to EBV and CMV was present in most of the participating children. For the interruption arm, samples were taken at week 0, at week 12, at the end of interruption (week 24 or 48), and roughly 3 years after the study ended. Continuous-treatment samples were analyzed from corresponding weeks 0, 48 and 150. Alongside measurements of thymic output, the study compared TCR repertoires of children on planned treatment interruption with TCR repertoires of children on continuous antiretroviral treatment. General study outcomes and caveats: The sorted CD45RA+ naive cells might contain minor non-naive CD45RA+ populations, such as EMRA or stem memory cells. The low number of patients is a limitation and the data should be interpreted with caution. An increase in the naive CD4+ Gini coefficient was observed by the end of treatment interruption, suggesting clonal expansion, and a return to baseline was observed by 3 years. For naive CD4+ repertoires of PTI patients, CDR3 sharing between time points dropped once interruption began, while many sequences were shared between the end of interruption and 3 years later.

Library creation used 3' RACE. To correct PCR amplification bias, TCR libraries were generated from RNA with a 3' RACE protocol that used unique molecular identifiers. As many as 12 amplicon libraries were pooled and then sequenced on an Illumina MiSeq using v2 2x250 paired-end chemistry. Per the authors' processing: Decombinator was used to process the reads, assigning V and J genes and CDR3 and applying barcode-based correction of errors and PCR bias. Repertoires were subsampled to equal depth before Gini coefficients were calculated with the R ineq package. Three approaches were used to assess CDR3 similarity: GLIPH, Hamming distance and a shared triplet metric. In TCRdb, the public reads were trimmed at Q25 with fastp and aligned with MiXCR, with productive beta chains retained. Each CDR3 protein appears once, grouped with its most common genes and DNA. TCRdb, not the authors, supplied the V and J calls. Across this sample there are about 46,000 distinct CDR3 sequences, with about 4.3% seen only once. 0.7% of the sample is held by the ten biggest clonotypes.

The CDR3 has 17 amino acids, counting the end cysteine and phenylalanine. Just CDR3 DNA is preserved here, 51 bases in frame from base 1. Taken from the germline V gene, the CDR1 and CDR2 loops are SGHTS and YDEGEE. The germline V end is reduced by 3 bases and the J end by 3 bases; junction bases left unmatched: 10. Taken with the paper, the label for treatment or condition translates to: PENTA 11 planned treatment interruption arm or continuous ART arm. Participants were children from the United Kingdom aged 2 to 15 years who had received at least three-drug ART for at least 24 weeks. The study required cryopreserved PBMCs containing at least 5 million viable cells, and a few candidate patients were excluded because of low viable PBMC yield. Naive CD4+ CD45RA+ CD45RO- T cells were FACS-sorted from thawed PBMCs on a FACSAria III cell sorter. After sorting, the cells were fixed and RNA was extracted first with the RNeasy FFPE kit and then with the RNeasy Micro kit.

Details on this clonotype: Its antigen is still unknown. No base quality values were provided; no much bigger clone lies one nucleotide off.

The rearranged segments are TRBV5-8 and TRBJ2-5; 11 central bases correspond to TRBD2. The source was CD45RA+ CD4+ T cells from PBMCs, pooled from several time points, collected from a donor given antiretroviral therapy, either interrupted or continuous. The label giving this sample's cell subset or site can be read as: naive CD4+ CD45RA+ CD45RO- T cells. The sequence was obtained from a pool of human donors with HIV. The nucleotides read TGTGCCAGCAGCTCCGGGAACCTAGCGGGGGGAGAAGAGACCCAGTACTTC. It encodes CASSSGNLAGGEETQYF.